Each of the 13 T cell receptor beta chains below was sequenced from the same sample in a study of blood T cell repertoires in COVID-19. Profiled with immunoSEQ multiplex PCR; TCRdb holds only in-frame clones, not every one. The sample includes approximately 310,000 clones, approximately 87% of them seen just once. What was sequenced was peripheral blood. Receptor source: a woman in her fifties or sixties who had recovered from COVID-19.

V is TRBV5-1 and J is TRBJ2-1; 7 bases line up with TRBD1. With V trimmed by 2 bases and J by 10 bases, 3 bases remained unmatched. This CDR3 comprises 12 residues. From germline, CDR1 is SGHRS and CDR2 YFSETQ. CDR3 sequence reads: CASSFQGEEQFF. The DNA of the CDR3 is TGCGCCAGCAGCTTCCAGGGGGAGGAGCAGTTCTTC.

The rearrangement links TRBV18 to TRBJ1-6, with a tentative D call TRBD1 (5 bases). The CDR3 runs 15 residues. Per the germline V gene, CDR1 is KGHSH and CDR2 is LQKENI. With 1 base removed from V and 11 bases from J, the gap between germline ends came to 15 bases. The CDR3 sequence is CASSPQAVGQAPLHF. CDR3 DNA: TGTGCCAGCTCACCACAGGCGGTGGGGCAGGCACCCCTCCACTTT.

J is TRBJ1-1 and V is TRBV28; 7 bases map to TRBD1. Germline V CDR1 and CDR2: MDHEN, SYDVKM. V dropped 7 bases and J dropped 0; count of bases not matched to a gene: 5. The CDR3 spans 14 residues. The CDR3 nucleotides read TGTGCCAGCAATACAGGGGTTGTGAACACTGAAGCTTTCTTT. Translation gives CASNTGVVNTEAFF.

Notes on this clone: The junction differs from germline at one of its ends, possibly a read error. The V gene is TRBV7-7, the J gene TRBJ1-6; 7 bases are a match to TRBD1. The CDR3 sequence is 13 residues long. Germline CDR1 is SSHAT and CDR2 is FNYEAQ (reference sequence). The CDR3 spells CASSSDRNSPLHF. The DNA of the CDR3 is TGTGCTAGCAGCTCGGACAGGAATTCACCCCTCCACTTT.

J is TRBJ1-6 and V is TRBV7-8; the D is unclear. The CDR3 spans 14 residues. In germline, CDR1 is SGHVS, CDR2 FQNEAQ. V lost 4 bases and J 8 bases, leaving 12 bases between the germline ends. CDR3: CASSSGNRDSPLHF. The CDR3, as DNA: TGTGCCAGCAGCTCCGGGAATCGGGATTCACCCCTCCACTTT.

The V gene is TRBV5-1, the J gene TRBJ1-2; 7 bases are shared with TRBD1. Germline trimming cut 0 bases from V and 4 bases from J; bases unmatched to any gene: 12. This CDR3 is 17 amino acids long. Germline CDR1 SGHRS, CDR2 YFSETQ. CDR3: CASSLATDYRGSYGYTF. For the CDR3, the DNA is TGCGCCAGCAGCTTGGCGACGGACTACAGGGGAAGCTATGGCTACACCTTC.

The gene calls are TRBV5-1 and TRBJ2-2; 11 bases are a match to TRBD2. Per germline, CDR1 SGHRS and CDR2 YFSETQ. The CDR3 covers 20 residues. V lost 0 bases to trimming and J lost 0 bases; unmatched junction nucleotides: 10. CDR3 DNA: TGCGCCAGCAGCTTGGCCGTGATTAGCGGGGGGGCCGCGAACACCGGGGAGCTGTTTTTT. Translation gives CASSLAVISGGAANTGELFF.

This chain uses TRBV24-1 with TRBJ2-2; TRBD1 agrees at 9 bases. This CDR3 has 17 residues. The V segment lost 4 bases and the J segment 3 bases; nucleotides outside the gene matches: 8. Looked up from germline, CDR1 is KGHDR and CDR2 is SFDVKD. CDR3 loop: CATSDPRDRAYTGELFF. The CDR3 DNA sequence: TGTGCCACCAGTGACCCCCGGGACAGGGCTTACACCGGGGAGCTGTTTTTT.

The rearrangement links TRBV29-1 to TRBJ2-5; 9 bases map to TRBD1. The V gene's germline CDR1 is SQVTM and CDR2 ANQGSEA. CDR3 size: 14 residues. Germline trimming cut 7 bases from V and 5 bases from J; bases unmatched to any gene: 11. The CDR3 reads CSAPGTGSWETQYF. The DNA of the CDR3 is TGCAGCGCCCCGGGGACAGGGAGTTGGGAGACCCAGTACTTC.

The V and J genes are TRBV7-2 and TRBJ2-2; TRBD1 aligns across 7 bases. The CDR3 runs 15 residues. Germline CDR1 and CDR2: SGHTA and FQGNSA. V was clipped by 2 bases and J by 6 bases; unmatched bases: 6. The CDR3 spells CASSLPGQMAGELFF. Here the CDR3 DNA reads TGTGCCAGCAGCTTACCGGGACAGATGGCCGGGGAGCTGTTTTTT.

The V gene is TRBV5-1, the J gene TRBJ1-4, with D uncertain. V was clipped by 1 base and J by 7 bases, with 11 bases between them. The CDR3 contains 14 residues. CDR1 is SGHRS, CDR2 YFSETQ, per germline. The CDR3 protein is CASSLQDAGEKLFF. DNA for the CDR3: TGCGCCAGCAGCTTGCAGGACGCGGGTGAAAAACTGTTTTTT. Supplemented by reference TRBV5-1 and TRBJ1-4, the full variable domain reads KAGVTQTPRYLIKTRGQQVTLSCSPISGHRSVSWYQQTPGQGLQFLFEYFSETQRNKGNFPGRFSGRQFSNSRSEMNVSTLELGDSALYLCASSLQDAGEKLFFGSGTQLSVL.

This clone was seen a single time. The V and J genes are TRBV30 and TRBJ2-2; 10 bases map to TRBD2. Germline trimming cut 2 bases from V and 9 bases from J; bases unmatched to any gene: 12. In germline, CDR1 is GTSNPN, CDR2 SVGIG (reference sequence). This CDR3 spans 16 amino acids. Written as DNA, the CDR3 is TGTGCCTGGAGTAAGGGTTCTAGCGGGAGCTGGCGGGAGCTGTTTTTT. It codes for CAWSKGSSGSWRELFF. Full variable domain (outside the CDR3, taken from reference TRBV30 and TRBJ2-2): SQTIHQWPATLVQPVGSPLSLECTVEGTSNPNLYWYRQAAGRGLQLLFYSVGIGQISSEVPQNLSASRPQDRQFILSSKKLLLSDSGFYLCAWSKGSSGSWRELFFGEGSRLTVL.

This sequence joins TRBV21-1 and TRBJ2-7; the D call TRBD1 from the table was never checked on the DNA. TRBV21-1 is labeled a pseudogene. The CDR3 has 15 amino acids. Here the CDR3 reads CASSSPDKSSYEQYF. For the CDR3, the DNA is TGTGCCAGCAGCTCCCCGGACAAGAGCTCCTACGAGCAGTACTTC.